This TCR beta chain was retrieved from a study of blood T cell repertoires in COVID-19. The assay was immunoSEQ multiplex PCR, and TCRdb's table has in-frame clones only and misses some. The sample shows more than 200,000 clones, around 81% of them seen only once. This clone was seen just once. The germline V gene has CDR1 SGHNT and CDR2 YENEEA. The CDR3 spans 13 residues. After removal of 2 bases from V and 6 bases from J, the junction contained 3 bases not matched to a gene. The chain has TRBV11-3 and TRBJ1-2, with TRBD1 matching 7 bases. This clonotype was sampled from a woman between 40 and 55 years old with acute COVID-19. The sequencing sample was made of PBMCs or T cells enriched from blood (not recorded which). The CDR3 DNA is TGTGCCAGCAGCTTAACAACAGGGGATGGCTACACCTTC. Its protein is CASSLTTGDGYTF.